This note documents a single T cell receptor (beta chain) sequence. Its antigen is as yet unknown. Primers: 60 Vbeta forward and 13 Jbeta reverse. Libraries were prepared by immunoSEQ multiplex PCR; TCRdb keeps only in-frame clonotypes and omits some of them. The table records approximately 180,000 clones, around 86% of them present only once. This sample was taken from a study of cytomegalovirus exposure and HLA in healthy donors. General study results and limits: A previous analysis found most TCR beta V segments productive roughly 87% or roughly 30% of the time. A missense DCLRE1C variant was associated with V- and J-gene trimming of TCR beta chains in a later analysis, and an independent cohort replicated the association.

The origin of this receptor is a woman between 18 and 29 years old in good health and CMV-seronegative. Sequenced input: PBMCs.

The CDR3 loop reads CASSLAGGEGPPGSYNEQFF. Here the CDR3 DNA reads TGCGCCAGCAGCTTGGCCGGGGGGGAAGGTCCCCCCGGCTCCTACAATGAGCAGTTCTTC. This chain joins TRBV5-1 and TRBJ2-1; TRBD2 matches 8 bases. V trimming: 0 bases; J trimming: 0 bases; junction bases outside the gene matches: 14. The V gene's germline CDR1 is SGHRS and CDR2 YFSETQ. The CDR3 has 20 residues.